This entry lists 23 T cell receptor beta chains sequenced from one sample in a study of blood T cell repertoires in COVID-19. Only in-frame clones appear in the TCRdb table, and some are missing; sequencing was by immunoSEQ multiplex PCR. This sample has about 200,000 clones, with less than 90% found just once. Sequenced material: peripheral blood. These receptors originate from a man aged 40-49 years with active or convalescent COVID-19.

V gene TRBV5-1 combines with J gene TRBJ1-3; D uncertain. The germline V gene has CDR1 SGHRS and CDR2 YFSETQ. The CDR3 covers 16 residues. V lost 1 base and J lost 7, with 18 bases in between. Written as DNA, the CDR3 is TGCGCCAGCAGCTTGTTAGACACTTCTGGATCGAACACCATATATTTT. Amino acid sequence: CASSLLDTSGSNTIYF.

CDR3 sequence reads: CAHRGVRWVPGELFF. The CDR3 nucleotides are TGTGCCCACAGGGGGGTACGGTGGGTCCCCGGGGAGCTGTTTTTT. The chain uses TRBV6-5 and TRBJ2-2, with TRBD1 matching over 8 bases. The CDR3 sequence is 15 residues long. The V and J ends lost 11 bases and 6 bases, in that order; junction bases with no gene match: 14. The germline gives CDR1 MNHEY, CDR2 SVGAGI.

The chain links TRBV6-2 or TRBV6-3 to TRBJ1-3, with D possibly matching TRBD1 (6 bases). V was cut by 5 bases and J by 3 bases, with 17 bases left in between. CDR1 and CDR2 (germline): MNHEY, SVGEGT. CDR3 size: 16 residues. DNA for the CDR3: TGTGCCAGCAGTACAGGGAAACAGCTACATGGAAACACCATATATTTT. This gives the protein CASSTGKQLHGNTIYF.

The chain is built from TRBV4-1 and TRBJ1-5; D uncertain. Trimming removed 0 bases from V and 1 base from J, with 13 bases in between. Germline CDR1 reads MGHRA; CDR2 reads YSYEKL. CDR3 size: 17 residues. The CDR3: CASSQDRERRSNQPQHF. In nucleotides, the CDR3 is TGCGCCAGCAGCCAAGATCGGGAACGCAGGAGCAATCAGCCCCAGCATTTT.

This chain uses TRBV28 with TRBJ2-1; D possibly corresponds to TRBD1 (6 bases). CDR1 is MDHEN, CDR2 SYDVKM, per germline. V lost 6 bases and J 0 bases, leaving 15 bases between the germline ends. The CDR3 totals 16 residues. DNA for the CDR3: TGTGCCAGCAGAAACCGACCGGGACACTCCTACAATGAGCAGTTCTTC. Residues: CASRNRPGHSYNEQFF. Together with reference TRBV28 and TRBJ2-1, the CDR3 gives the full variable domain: DVKVTQSSRYLVKRTGEKVFLECVQDMDHENMFWYRQDPGLGLRLIYFSYDVKMKEKGDIPEGYSVSREKKERFSLILESASTNQTSMYLCASRNRPGHSYNEQFFGPGTRLTVL.

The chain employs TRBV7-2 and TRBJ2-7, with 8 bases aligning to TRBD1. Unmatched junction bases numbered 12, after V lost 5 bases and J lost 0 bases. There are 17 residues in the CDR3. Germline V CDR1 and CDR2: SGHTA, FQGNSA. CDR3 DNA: TGTGCCAGCAGCCGGTCGACAGGGGCTAGGAGCTCCTACGAGCAGTACTTC. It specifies CASSRSTGARSSYEQYF. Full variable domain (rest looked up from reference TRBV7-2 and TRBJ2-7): GAGVSQSPSNKVTEKGKDVELRCDPISGHTALYWYRQSLGQGLEFLIYFQGNSAPDKSGLPSDRFSAERTGGSVSTLTIQRTQQEDSAVYLCASSRSTGARSSYEQYFGPGTRLTVT.

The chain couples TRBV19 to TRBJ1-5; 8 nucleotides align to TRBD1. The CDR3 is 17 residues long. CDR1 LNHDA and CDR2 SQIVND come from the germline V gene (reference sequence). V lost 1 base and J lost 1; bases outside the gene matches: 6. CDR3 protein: CASSIAAGGMSNQPQHF. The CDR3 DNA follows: TGTGCCAGTAGTATAGCGGCAGGGGGCATGAGCAATCAGCCCCAGCATTTT.

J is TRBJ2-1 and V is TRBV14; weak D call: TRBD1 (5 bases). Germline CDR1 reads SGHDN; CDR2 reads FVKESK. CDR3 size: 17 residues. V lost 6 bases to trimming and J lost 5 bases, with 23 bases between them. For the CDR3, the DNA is TGTGCCAGCAGTCTTCATCCAGGGTTTAATAGGAACAATGAGCAGTTCTTC. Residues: CASSLHPGFNRNNEQFF.

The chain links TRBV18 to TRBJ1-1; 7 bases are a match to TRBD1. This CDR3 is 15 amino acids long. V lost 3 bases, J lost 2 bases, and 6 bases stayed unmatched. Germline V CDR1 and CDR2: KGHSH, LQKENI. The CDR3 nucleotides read TGTGCCAGCTCACCCCGACAGGGTAAAAACACTGAAGCTTTCTTT. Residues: CASSPRQGKNTEAFF.

The CDR3 bases are TGTGCCAGCAGTCTGGAGCGGGGCTACACCTTC. Translated: CASSLERGYTF. The V call is TRBV6-4, the J call TRBJ1-2; no clear D gene. The CDR3 runs 11 residues. V lost 5 bases and J lost 8, with 9 bases in between. Germline CDR1 is MRHNA and CDR2 is SNTAGT.

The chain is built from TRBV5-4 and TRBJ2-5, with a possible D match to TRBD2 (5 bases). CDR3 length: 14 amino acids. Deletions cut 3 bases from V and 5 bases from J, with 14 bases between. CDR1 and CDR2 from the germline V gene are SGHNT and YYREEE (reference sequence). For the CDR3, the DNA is TGTGCCAGCAGCTCCCCGGCGCGAGGGGAGACCCAGTACTTC. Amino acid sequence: CASSSPARGETQYF. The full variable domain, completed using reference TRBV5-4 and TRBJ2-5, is ETGVTQSPTHLIKTRGQQVTLRCSSQSGHNTVSWYQQALGQGPQFIFQYYREEENGRGNFPPRFSGLQFPNYSSELNVNALELDDSALYLCASSSPARGETQYFGPGTRLLVL.

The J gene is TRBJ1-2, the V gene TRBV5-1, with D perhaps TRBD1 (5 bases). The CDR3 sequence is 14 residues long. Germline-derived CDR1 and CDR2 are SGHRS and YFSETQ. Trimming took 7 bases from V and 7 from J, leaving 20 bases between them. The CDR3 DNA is TGCGCCAGCCAGGGCATGGGACGAGCGGGTGGCTACACCTTC. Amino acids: CASQGMGRAGGYTF.

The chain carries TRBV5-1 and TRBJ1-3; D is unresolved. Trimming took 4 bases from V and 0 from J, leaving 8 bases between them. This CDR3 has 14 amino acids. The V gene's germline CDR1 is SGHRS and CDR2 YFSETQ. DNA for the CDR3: TGCGCCAGCAGCCACGACACCTCTGGAAACACCATATATTTT. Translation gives CASSHDTSGNTIYF. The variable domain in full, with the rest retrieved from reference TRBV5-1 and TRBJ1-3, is KAGVTQTPRYLIKTRGQQVTLSCSPISGHRSVSWYQQTPGQGLQFLFEYFSETQRNKGNFPGRFSGRQFSNSRSEMNVSTLELGDSALYLCASSHDTSGNTIYFGEGSWLTVV.

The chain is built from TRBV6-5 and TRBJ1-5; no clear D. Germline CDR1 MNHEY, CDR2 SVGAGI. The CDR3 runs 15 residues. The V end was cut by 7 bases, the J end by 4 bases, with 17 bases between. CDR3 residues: CASTKEEAGNQPQHF. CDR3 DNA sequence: TGTGCCAGCACAAAAGAGGAGGCAGGTAATCAGCCCCAGCATTTT.

CDR3 in amino acids: CASSYSGGSGNTIYF. CDR3 coding DNA: TGTGCCAGCAGTTACTCGGGGGGTTCTGGAAACACCATATATTTT. V and J are TRBV6-5 and TRBJ1-3; a weak D match, TRBD1 (5 bases). This CDR3 has 15 residues. Trimming shortened V by 0 bases and J by 1 base, and 7 bases separated the two germline ends. Germline V lookup: CDR1 MNHEY, CDR2 SVGAGI.

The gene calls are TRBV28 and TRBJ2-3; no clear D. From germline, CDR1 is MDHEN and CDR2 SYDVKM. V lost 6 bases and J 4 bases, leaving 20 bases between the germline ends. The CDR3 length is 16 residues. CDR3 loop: CASSSTGSNLADTQYF. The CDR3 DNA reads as TGTGCCAGCAGCTCCACGGGTTCCAACTTGGCAGATACGCAGTATTTT.

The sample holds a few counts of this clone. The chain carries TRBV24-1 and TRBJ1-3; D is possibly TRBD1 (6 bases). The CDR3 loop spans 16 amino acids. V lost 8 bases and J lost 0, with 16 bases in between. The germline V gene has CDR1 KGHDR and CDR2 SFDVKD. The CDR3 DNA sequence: TGTGCCACCAATCTGAGTCAGGGGCCCTCTGGAAACACCATATATTTT. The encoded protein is CATNLSQGPSGNTIYF.

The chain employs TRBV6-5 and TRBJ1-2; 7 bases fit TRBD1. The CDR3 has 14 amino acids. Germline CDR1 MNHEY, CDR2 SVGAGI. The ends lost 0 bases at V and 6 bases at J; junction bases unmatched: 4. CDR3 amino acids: CASSYSSRGNGYTF. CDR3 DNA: TGTGCCAGCAGTTACTCGAGCAGGGGGAATGGCTACACCTTC.

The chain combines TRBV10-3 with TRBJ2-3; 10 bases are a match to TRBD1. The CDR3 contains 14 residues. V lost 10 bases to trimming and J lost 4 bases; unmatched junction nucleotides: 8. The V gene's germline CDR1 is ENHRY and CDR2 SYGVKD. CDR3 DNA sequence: TGTGCCAGCGGTCCGGGACAGGGGTCAGATACGCAGTATTTT. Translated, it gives CASGPGQGSDTQYF.

The CDR3: CATSEPLTSGGVHEQFF. CDR3 DNA: TGTGCCACCAGTGAGCCCTTGACTAGCGGGGGGGTCCATGAGCAGTTCTTC. The chain employs TRBV24-1 and TRBJ2-1, with 14 bases identical to TRBD2. Germline V lookup: CDR1 KGHDR, CDR2 SFDVKD. V dropped 4 bases and J dropped 8; count of bases not matched to a gene: 9. The CDR3 has 17 amino acids.

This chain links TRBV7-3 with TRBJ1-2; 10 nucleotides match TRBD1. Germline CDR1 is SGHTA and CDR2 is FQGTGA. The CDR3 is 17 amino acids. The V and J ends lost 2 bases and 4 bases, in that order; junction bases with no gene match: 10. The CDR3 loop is CASSLGPPGQGRYGYTF. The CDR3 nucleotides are TGTGCCAGCAGCTTAGGTCCTCCGGGACAGGGGCGCTATGGCTACACCTTC.

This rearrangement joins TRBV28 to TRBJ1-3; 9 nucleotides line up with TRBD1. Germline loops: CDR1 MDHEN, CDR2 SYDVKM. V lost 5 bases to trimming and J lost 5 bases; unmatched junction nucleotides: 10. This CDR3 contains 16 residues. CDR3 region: CASSPGQGLLRNTIYF. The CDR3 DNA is TGTGCCAGCAGTCCGGGACAGGGACTTCTTCGAAACACCATATATTTT.

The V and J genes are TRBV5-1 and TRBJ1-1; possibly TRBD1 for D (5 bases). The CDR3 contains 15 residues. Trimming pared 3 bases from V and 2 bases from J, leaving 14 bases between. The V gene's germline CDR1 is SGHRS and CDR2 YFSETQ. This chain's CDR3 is CASSSEAGTNTEAFF. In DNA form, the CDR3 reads TGCGCCAGCAGCTCCGAGGCAGGGACTAACACTGAAGCTTTCTTT.